This T cell receptor beta chain was recorded in a study of blood T cell repertoires in COVID-19. Study background: COVID-19 samples collected from the United States, Italy and Spain covered acute and convalescent phases. PBMCs, B-cell-depleted T cells, or T cells were the source of the cDNA or gDNA that made up the material.

Trimming removed 5 bases at V and 6 bases at J, with 20 bases between. CDR3 length: 15 amino acids. Germline V gene lookup returns CDR1 LNHDA and CDR2 SQIVND (reference sequence). How the authors handled the data: Amplification of reference gene primers provided the estimated nucleated cell counts. Assay: immunoSEQ multiplex PCR; the TCRdb copy retains only in-frame clones and omits some. The DNA gave D and trimming, while V, J and clone size come from that table. The sample has about 220,000 clones, under 90% seen once. V gene TRBV19 combines with J gene TRBJ2-7; possible D gene TRBD2, 6 bases. Sequencing used peripheral blood. This receptor was identified in a young man with active or convalescent COVID-19. The CDR3 bases are TGTGCCAGTAGTGGAGGGAGTCGGTCTCCCGGCGAGCAGTACTTC. This encodes CASSGGSRSPGEQYF.